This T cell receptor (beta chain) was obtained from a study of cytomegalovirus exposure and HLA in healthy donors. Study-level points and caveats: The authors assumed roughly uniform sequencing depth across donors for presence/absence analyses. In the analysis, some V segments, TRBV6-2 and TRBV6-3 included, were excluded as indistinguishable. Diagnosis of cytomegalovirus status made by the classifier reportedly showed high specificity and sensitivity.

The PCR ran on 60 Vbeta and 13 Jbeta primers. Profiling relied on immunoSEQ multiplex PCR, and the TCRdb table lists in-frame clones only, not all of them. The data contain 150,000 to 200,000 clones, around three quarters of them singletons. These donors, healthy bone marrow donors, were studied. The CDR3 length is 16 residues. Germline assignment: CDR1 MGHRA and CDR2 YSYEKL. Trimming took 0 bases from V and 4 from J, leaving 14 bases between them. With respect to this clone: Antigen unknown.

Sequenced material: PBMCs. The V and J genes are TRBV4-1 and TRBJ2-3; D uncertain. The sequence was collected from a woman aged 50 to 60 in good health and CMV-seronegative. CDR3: CASSQDGPYQADTQYF. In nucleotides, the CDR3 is TGCGCCAGCAGCCAAGATGGTCCCTACCAAGCAGATACGCAGTATTTT.